The 17 T cell receptor beta chains reported below all come from one sample, sequenced in a study of T cells after yellow fever vaccination. One entry per CDR3 protein results from TCRdb running MiXCR on the 5' RACE reads. The sample yields around 150,000 distinct CDR3 sequences, 6% to 7.5% seen once. Sequenced material: CD4+ T cells sorted from PBMCs, taken 5 to 6 days after the first yellow fever vaccination. The receptor source for this set is a man between 18 and 29 years old who received the YFV17D yellow fever vaccine.

This clonotype was seen many times. The chain combines TRBV4-1 with TRBJ1-6; D uncertain. Germline V gene sequence: CDR1 MGHRA, CDR2 YSYEKL. Trimming cost V 1 base and J 10 bases, with 14 bases left between them. The CDR3 runs 15 residues. As DNA, the CDR3 is TGCGCCAGCAGCCAAGGGAGTAGACCCCAATCACCCCTCCACTTT. Translating it yields CASSQGSRPQSPLHF.

The sample holds many counts of this clonotype. The genes are TRBV3-1 and TRBJ2-7; 11 bases agree with TRBD1. CDR1 is LGHDT, CDR2 YNNKEL, per germline (reference sequence). CDR3 size: 16 residues. V trimming: 0 bases; J trimming: 7 bases; junction bases outside the gene matches: 8. This CDR3 is CASSQEPEDRGREQYF. The CDR3 coding sequence is TGTGCCAGCAGCCAAGAACCTGAGGACAGGGGGCGTGAGCAGTACTTC.

For this clonotype: A read error may be the cause here, since a much bigger clone is one base away. This chain joins TRBV7-2 and TRBJ1-6; D is unresolved. Trimming stripped 0 bases from V and 9 bases from J, with 15 bases between. The V gene's germline CDR1 is SGHTA and CDR2 FQGNSA. CDR3 size: 16 residues. CDR3 DNA sequence: TGTGCCAGCAGCTTAGCCCCCTGGACCAAGGGTTCACCCCTCCACTTT. It is translated as CASSLAPWTKGSPLHF.

The table lists this clonotype with many counts. J is TRBJ1-5 and V is TRBV18, with 8 bases lining up with TRBD1. The CDR3 spans 18 residues. The ends lost 4 bases at V and 0 bases at J; junction bases unmatched: 11. CDR1 and CDR2 from the germline V gene are KGHSH and LQKENI. The CDR3 nucleotides are TGTGCCAGCTCACGTCAGGACAGGGATGGAGGTAGCAATCAGCCCCAGCATTTT. Its translation is CASSRQDRDGGSNQPQHF.

The chain has TRBV11-2 and TRBJ2-3; tentatively, D is TRBD2 (6 bases). The CDR3 runs 18 residues. Germline assignment: CDR1 SGHAT and CDR2 FQNNGV. V lost 6 bases and J 4 bases, leaving 26 bases between the germline ends. The CDR3 here is CASRRTNGGSFGADTQYF. CDR3 nucleotides: TGTGCCAGCAGACGGACTAACGGGGGAAGTTTTGGCGCAGATACGCAGTATTTT.

This clonotype has ten or more counts. The chain recombines TRBV4-2 with TRBJ2-5, with 9 bases aligning to TRBD2. The V segment lost 1 base and the J segment 1 base; nucleotides outside the gene matches: 7. This CDR3 region has 17 residues. Per germline, CDR1 LGHNA and CDR2 YNFKEQ. CDR3 in amino acids: CASSQGGASGVQETQYF. The CDR3 nucleotides read TGTGCCAGCAGCCAAGGGGGGGCTAGCGGGGTCCAAGAGACCCAGTACTTC.

In this sample, this clonotype turned up many times. The chain is built from TRBV6-5 and TRBJ1-1, with D hard to call. Trimming shortened V by 5 bases and J by 3 bases, and 19 bases separated the two germline ends. CDR3 size: 16 residues. Germline loops: CDR1 MNHEY, CDR2 SVGAGI. The CDR3 coding sequence is TGTGCCAGCAGTCGCTACCCGAGGATCGGGGACACTGAAGCTTTCTTT. It encodes CASSRYPRIGDTEAFF.

In this sample, this clonotype turned up many times. CDR3 amino acids: CASSPWGGDAGELFF. CDR3 coding DNA: TGTGCCAGCAGCCCCTGGGGCGGGGACGCCGGGGAGCTGTTTTTT. This sequence joins TRBV3-1 and TRBJ2-2; D might be TRBD2 (6 bases). CDR3 size: 15 residues. The germline gives CDR1 LGHDT, CDR2 YNNKEL (reference sequence). Trimming shortened V by 4 bases and J by 6 bases, and 15 bases separated the two germline ends.

This clonotype was detected only once. The chain is built from TRBV30 and TRBJ1-2, with no clear D. From germline, CDR1 is GTSNPN and CDR2 SVGIG (reference sequence). V lost 1 base and J lost 2, with 8 bases in between. The CDR3 has 13 residues. CDR3 nucleotide sequence: TGTGCCTGGAGTGAGGGCAGGAACTATGGCTACACCTTC. It encodes CAWSEGRNYGYTF.

CDR3 loop: CASSPLELSLKAGLTDTQYF. The DNA of the CDR3 is TGCGCCAGCAGCCCGCTAGAACTTTCTCTTAAAGCGGGACTCACAGATACGCAGTATTTT. The rearrangement links TRBV4-1 to TRBJ2-3, with 7 bases aligning to TRBD2. The CDR3 length is 20 residues. Germline V gene sequence: CDR1 MGHRA, CDR2 YSYEKL. V dropped 4 bases and J dropped 2; count of bases not matched to a gene: 21.

This clonotype appeared many times. The chain has TRBV5-1 and TRBJ2-3; D not resolved. V lost 0 bases and J lost 0, with 8 bases in between. The CDR3 runs to 15 residues. Germline CDR1 is SGHRS and CDR2 is YFSETQ. For the CDR3, the DNA is TGCGCCAGCAGCTTGGACGGCACTAGCACAGATACGCAGTATTTT. This gives the protein CASSLDGTSTDTQYF.

CDR3 protein: CASSWVRSGELFF. CDR3 DNA sequence: TGTGCCAGCAGCTGGGTGCGGAGCGGGGAGCTGTTTTTT. V gene TRBV7-2 combines with J gene TRBJ2-2; D is undetermined. Deletions cut 4 bases from V and 7 bases from J, with 10 bases between. The CDR3 has 13 amino acids. Germline assignment: CDR1 SGHTA and CDR2 FQGNSA. The variable domain in full, completed from reference TRBV7-2 and TRBJ2-2, reads GAGVSQSPSNKVTEKGKDVELRCDPISGHTALYWYRQSLGQGLEFLIYFQGNSAPDKSGLPSDRFSAERTGGSVSTLTIQRTQQEDSAVYLCASSWVRSGELFFGEGSRLTVL.

The sample holds many counts of this clonotype. J is TRBJ2-3 and V is TRBV9, with 10 bases fitting TRBD2. Per germline, CDR1 SGDLS and CDR2 YYNGEE. This CDR3 is built from 18 residues. V was pared by 3 bases and J by 0 bases, with 10 bases of the junction left unmatched. The DNA of the CDR3 is TGTGCCAGCAGCGGTGGAATAGCGGGGGGCCCTAGCACAGATACGCAGTATTTT. Encoded protein: CASSGGIAGGPSTDTQYF.

This clonotype was detected many times. This chain joins TRBV6-5 and TRBJ1-1, with D possibly TRBD1 on 6 matching bases. This CDR3 is built from 16 residues. With 1 base removed from V and 2 bases from J, the gap between germline ends came to 14 bases. The germline V gene has CDR1 MNHEY and CDR2 SVGAGI. The CDR3, as DNA: TGTGCCAGCAGTTACTTGGGGGCCCGGTTAAACACTGAAGCTTTCTTT. Encoded protein: CASSYLGARLNTEAFF.

This clonotype was recorded a few times. This chain links TRBV6-2 or TRBV6-3 with TRBJ2-5; D gene uncertain. Trimming cost V 5 bases and J 4 bases, with 8 bases left between them. The CDR3 length is 12 residues. The V gene's germline CDR1 is MNHEY and CDR2 SVGEGT. CDR3 coding DNA: TGTGCCAGCAGTCAGAGAAGAGAGACCCAGTACTTC. Its translation is CASSQRRETQYF.

This clonotype has just a few counts. The V gene is TRBV19, the J gene TRBJ1-2; D possibly corresponds to TRBD1 (5 bases). Trimming shortened V by 6 bases and J by 8 bases, and 16 bases separated the two germline ends. The CDR3 has 13 residues. Germline CDR1 reads LNHDA; CDR2 reads SQIVND (reference sequence). The CDR3 sequence: CASRGRPPTGYTF. The CDR3 DNA follows: TGTGCCAGTAGGGGACGTCCACCAACGGGCTACACCTTC.

This clonotype was recorded many times. The chain combines TRBV29-1 with TRBJ2-5; 8 bases line up with TRBD2. V gave up 7 bases and J gave up 5 bases; unmatched junction bases: 6. Per the germline V gene, CDR1 is SQVTM and CDR2 is ANQGSEA. The CDR3 totals 12 residues. DNA of the CDR3: TGCAGCGCCGGACTAGCCCGGGAGACCCAGTACTTC. Its protein is CSAGLARETQYF.